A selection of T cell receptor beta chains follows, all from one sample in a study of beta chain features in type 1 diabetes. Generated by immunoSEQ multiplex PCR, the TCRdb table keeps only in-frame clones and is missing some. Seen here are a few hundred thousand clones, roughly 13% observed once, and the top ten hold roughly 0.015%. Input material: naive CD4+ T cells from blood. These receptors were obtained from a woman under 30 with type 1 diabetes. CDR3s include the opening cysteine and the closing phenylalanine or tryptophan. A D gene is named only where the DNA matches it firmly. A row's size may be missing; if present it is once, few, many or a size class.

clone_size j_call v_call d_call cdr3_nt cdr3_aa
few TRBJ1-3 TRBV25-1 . TGTGCCAGGGCGGGAGTGGGGGGCGCGTCCGGAAACACCATATATTTT CARAGVGGASGNTIYF
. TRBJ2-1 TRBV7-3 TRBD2 TGTGCCAGCAGCCTAAACTCGGGAGGGCCTCGCAATGAGCAGTTCTTC CASSLNSGGPRNEQFF
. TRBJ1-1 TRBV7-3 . TGTGCCAGCAGCTTGGAAGGGGGAAAAAGCACTGAAGCTTTCTTT CASSLEGGKSTEAFF
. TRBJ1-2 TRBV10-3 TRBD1 TGTGCCACCGGACAGGGGGAGGACTATGGCTACACCTTC CATGQGEDYGYTF
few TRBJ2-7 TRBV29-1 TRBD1 TGCAGCGTTGAAGATCCCGGACAGGGGTATTACGAGCAGTACTTC CSVEDPGQGYYEQYF
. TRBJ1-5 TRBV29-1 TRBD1 TGCAGCGTCGCACTGACAGGGGGCGGTCAGCCCCAGCATTTT CSVALTGGGQPQHF
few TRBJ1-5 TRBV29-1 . TGCAGCGTTGGGGAGTCAGATCAGCCCCAGCATTTT CSVGESDQPQHF
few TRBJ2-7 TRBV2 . TGTGCCAGCCCAAAGCTGGGGAGACCCCCCTACGAGCAGTACTTC CASPKLGRPPYEQYF
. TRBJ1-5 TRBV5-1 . TGCGCCAGCAGCTTGGAGGAGGGGAATCAGCCCCAGCATTTT CASSLEEGNQPQHF
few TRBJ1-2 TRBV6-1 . TGTGCCAGCAGTGAACAGGGGAGCTACACCTTC CASSEQGSYTF
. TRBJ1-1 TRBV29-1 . TGCAGCGTTCACCGGGACTTCCCGAACACTGAAGCTTTCTTT CSVHRDFPNTEAFF
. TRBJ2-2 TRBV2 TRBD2 TGTGCCAGCAGTGCCCTAGGACTAGCGGGGGGAAACACCGGGGAGCTGTTTTTT CASSALGLAGGNTGELFF
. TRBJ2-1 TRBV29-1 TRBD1 TGCAGCTTCCTGACAGGGGCCCTAAGCTCCTACAATGAGCAGTTCTTC CSFLTGALSSYNEQFF
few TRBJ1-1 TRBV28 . TGTGCCAGCAGCCACACAGAGAACACTGAAGCTTTCTTT CASSHTENTEAFF
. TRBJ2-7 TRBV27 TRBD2 TGTGCCACCAGGATAGCGGGAGGCCGTGCCTACGAGCAGTACTTC CATRIAGGRAYEQYF
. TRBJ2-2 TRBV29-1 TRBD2 TGCAGCGTTGAAGGGTCGGGGGGATGGACCGGGGAGCTGTTTTTT CSVEGSGGWTGELFF
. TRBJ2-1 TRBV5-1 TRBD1 TGCGCCAGCAGCGAGCGGGGACAGGGGTACAATGAGCAGTTCTTC CASSERGQGYNEQFF